This TCR beta chain came from a study of T cell changes during pregnancy in multiple sclerosis. Data came from immunoSEQ multiplex PCR; TCRdb stores just in-frame clones and leaves some out. This repertoire shows around 80,000 clones, 90% to 95% found once; its top ten account for more than 0.95%. The CDR3 runs 14 residues. The clonotype was recovered from a female donor with multiple sclerosis, enrolled in a pregnancy study. This sequence joins TRBV21-1 and TRBJ2-7; the tabulated D call, TRBD1, remains unverified against the DNA. TRBV21-1 is termed a pseudogene. Sequencing used peripheral blood, obtained in the second trimester of pregnancy. CDR3 nucleotides: TGTGCCAGGAACGGGAACAGGGGCGCCCACGAGCAGTACTTC. This encodes CARNGNRGAHEQYF.